The text below deals with one T cell receptor beta chain. The sample belongs to a study of PD-1 blockade in classical Hodgkin lymphoma. Study at large: Patients had nivolumab dosed at 3 mg/kg, delivered intravenously every 2 weeks.

Profiling relied on immunoSEQ multiplex PCR, and the TCRdb table lists in-frame clones only, not all of them. The data hold 9,500 to 12,000 clones, with 70% to 85% observed a single time. Every patient experienced relapse after autologous stem cell transplantation, and brentuximab vedotin exposure varied. The CDR3 length is 15 residues. Germline lookup yields CDR1 SEHNR and CDR2 FQNEAQ (reference sequence). V trimming: 1 base; J trimming: 4 bases; junction bases outside the gene matches: 7. The chain uses TRBV7-9 and TRBJ2-7; 7 nucleotides match TRBD1. Sequenced here: peripheral blood mononuclear cells (PBMCs), sampled before the second cycle of nivolumab. This clonotype was sampled from a human donor with classical Hodgkin lymphoma. As DNA, the CDR3 is TGTGCCAGCAGCTTAGATAGGGACAGATTTTACGAGCAGTACTTC. This sequence encodes CASSLDRDRFYEQYF.